This TCR beta chain was retrieved from a study of T cell responses to AZD1222 COVID-19 vaccine. V was shortened by 0 bases and J by 2 bases, with 11 bases between the two germline ends. CDR1 is LGHNA, CDR2 YNFKEQ, per germline. This CDR3 has 15 amino acids. This table comes from immunoSEQ multiplex PCR, and its TCRdb copy is limited to in-frame clones, with some not included. This sample has about 100,000 clones, with about 86% found just once. The genes are TRBV4-2 and TRBJ2-7; D not resolved. The sequence was collected from an adult in good health. The sample in question was peripheral blood, obtained on day 0 of AZD1222 vaccination. The chain's CDR3 is CASSQDRGRPYEQYF. As DNA, the CDR3 is TGTGCCAGCAGCCAAGATCGTGGCAGGCCCTACGAGCAGTACTTC.